This record concerns one T cell receptor beta chain sequence. Its target is not known. This entry comes from a study of resident and recirculating memory T cells in vitiligo. General study results and limits: Different lesions suggested infiltration by different T cell clones.

Assay used: immunoSEQ multiplex PCR; TCRdb lists only in-frame clones, some missing. The sample records around 76,000 clones, more than 85% being singletons. Stability required unchanged lesions during the previous 6 months. Germline V gene sequence: CDR1 MDHEN, CDR2 SYDVKM. The CDR3 runs 15 residues. J gave up 4 bases and V 6 bases, and 11 bases lay outside the gene matches. The receptor comes from a male donor with vitiligo. The sequencing input was blood. The rearrangement uses TRBV28 and TRBJ2-5; TRBD1 aligns across 7 bases. In nucleotides, the CDR3 is TGTGCCAGCAGAAATACAGGGGTCTCTGGAGAGACCCAGTACTTC. Translated: CASRNTGVSGETQYF.